This TCR beta chain was observed in a study of response to subunit inactivated influenza vaccine (dated by TCRdb to between 2017 and 2018). About the investigation overall: The study used deep quantitative T cell receptor repertoire profiling to track responses to a trivalent subunit inactivated influenza vaccine. What the authors observed across the whole study: The authors suggested that each seasonal influenza vaccination may recruit only a limited number of new T cells.

This clonotype was observed a few times. It has no known antigen specificity. Within one base of it there is no much larger clone, and no base qualities were kept. Libraries were prepared through RT-PCR. TCRdb records Illumina HiSeq 2500 as the sequencer. TCRdb took the public reads, trimmed them with fastp at Q25, ran MiXCR for clone calling and kept in-frame beta chains. Rows are unified per CDR3 protein, each entry keeping the most common DNA and genes. In this sample the table shows about 610,000 distinct CDR3 sequences, about 15% of which occur a single time. The top ten clonotypes cover 11% of the sample. Looking up the germline V gene yields CDR1 SGDLS and CDR2 YYNGEE. The CDR3 goes from the cysteine to the phenylalanine over 18 residues. Of the read, only the CDR3 DNA is kept; its 54 bases are in frame from base 1. Clipping removes 0 bases from V and 4 bases from J, with 11 as the unmatched junction base count.

The chain is encoded by TRBV9 joined to TRBJ2-3, and 10 bases in between align with TRBD2. Specimen: PBMCs from blood, collected 11 to 12 days after vaccination. This clonotype was sampled from a man in his fifties who received an inactivated influenza vaccine. Donor details come from another sample of the same person, matched by shared clones. The nucleotides read TGTGCCAGCAGCGTAGAAGCGGGACAGCGGGAGGGGCCAGATACGCAGTATTTT. Its translation is CASSVEAGQREGPDTQYF.